This is a list of T cell receptor beta chains from one sample in a study of early T cells in non-severe SARS-CoV-2 infection. A single record per CDR3 protein comes from TCRdb applying MiXCR to the 5' RACE reads. The sample gives more than 55,000 distinct CDR3 sequences, roughly 13% of which show up once; roughly 9.3% is in the top ten. Sequencing used whole blood, obtained at baseline. Receptors were obtained from an adult who was a healthcare worker with PCR-confirmed SARS-CoV-2 infection or an uninfected control (not recorded which). Both conserved end residues are part of each CDR3. D genes are given only for firm matches. Clone size is given for some rows only: seen once, a few or many times, or a class if the clone is expanded.

D,size,J,V,CDR3,DNA
NA,NA,TRBJ1-6,TRBV6-5,CASSYGGNNSPLHF,TGTGCCAGCAGTTACGGAGGCAACAATTCACCCCTCCACTTT
NA,NA,TRBJ1-5,TRBV19,CASSGRLAGNQPQHF,TGTGCCAGTTCCGGGAGACTCGCGGGCAATCAGCCCCAGCATTTT
TRBD1,few,TRBJ2-3,TRBV10-3,CAISGGQGLRGTDTQYF,TGTGCCATCAGTGGGGGACAGGGCTTGAGGGGGACAGATACGCAGTATTTT
NA,NA,TRBJ2-5,TRBV11-2,CASSLGAGLETQYF,TGTGCCAGCAGCTTAGGGGCAGGGCTCGAGACCCAGTACTTC
NA,NA,TRBJ2-7,TRBV4-2,CASSHDSGSPYEQYF,TGTGCCAGCAGCCATGACTCCGGATCCCCCTACGAGCAGTACTTC
TRBD1,few,TRBJ2-7,TRBV6-5,CASRSYRGPEQYF,TGTGCCAGCAGAAGCTACAGGGGCCCCGAGCAGTACTTC
NA,NA,TRBJ1-1,TRBV7-9,CASSFGEGDEAFF,TGTGCCAGCAGCTTCGGAGAGGGCGATGAAGCTTTCTTT
NA,few,TRBJ2-5,TRBV3-1,CASSQALQETQYF,TGTGCCAGCAGCCAAGCCCTTCAAGAGACCCAGTACTTC
TRBD2,few,TRBJ2-7,TRBV9,CASSVEASGNEQYF,TGTGCCAGCAGCGTAGAGGCTAGCGGGAACGAGCAGTACTTC
NA,many,TRBJ1-1,TRBV5-1,CASTKLGRGDAEAFF,TGCGCCAGCACCAAGCTTGGGCGGGGAGACGCTGAAGCTTTCTTT
TRBD2,many,TRBJ2-3,TRBV7-9,CASSLVSGGSDTQYF,TGTGCCAGCAGCTTAGTTAGCGGGGGATCGGATACGCAGTATTTT
NA,few,TRBJ2-7,TRBV6-2/TRBV6-3,CASSSPGAGESYEQYF,TGTGCCAGCAGCTCCCCCGGGGCAGGCGAGTCCTACGAGCAGTACTTC
NA,few,TRBJ1-2,TRBV5-1,CASSLDQGNYGYTF,TGCGCCAGCAGCTTGGATCAGGGCAACTATGGCTACACCTTC
NA,few,TRBJ2-1,TRBV14,CASSPGRGLNNEQFF,TGTGCCAGCAGCCCCGGTAGGGGACTGAACAATGAGCAGTTCTTC
TRBD2,few,TRBJ2-7,TRBV5-6,CASSLVTSGYEQYF,TGTGCCAGCAGCTTGGTGACTAGCGGATACGAGCAGTACTTC
NA,few,TRBJ2-1,TRBV6-2/TRBV6-3,CASSSHGGWSYNEQFF,TGTGCCAGCAGTTCCCACGGGGGTTGGTCCTACAATGAGCAGTTCTTC
NA,few,TRBJ2-5,TRBV11-2,CASSHDMGSIQETQYF,TGTGCCAGCAGCCACGACATGGGGTCCATCCAAGAGACCCAGTACTTC
TRBD1,few,TRBJ1-4,TRBV5-6,CASSLAQGMGKLFF,TGTGCCAGCAGCTTGGCACAGGGGATGGGAAAACTGTTTTTT
TRBD2,NA,TRBJ2-1,TRBV20-1,CSARSPSGGYNEQFF,TGCAGTGCTAGATCCCCTAGCGGGGGCTACAATGAGCAGTTCTTC
TRBD1,NA,TRBJ1-1,TRBV18,CASSPAWDSLNTEAFF,TGTGCCAGCTCACCGGCCTGGGACAGCTTGAACACTGAAGCTTTCTTT
NA,few,TRBJ1-1,TRBV24-1,CATSKTGGVSTEAFF,TGTGCCACCAGTAAAACTGGGGGCGTTTCGACTGAAGCTTTCTTT
NA,NA,TRBJ2-7,TRBV20-1,CSARERGFYEQYF,TGCAGTGCTAGAGAACGGGGATTCTACGAGCAGTACTTC
TRBD1,NA,TRBJ2-1,TRBV6-2/TRBV6-3,CASSLPGDRGNNEQFF,TGTGCCAGCAGTCTCCCCGGAGACAGGGGTAACAATGAGCAGTTCTTC
NA,few,TRBJ2-3,TRBV7-6,CASSLSAGGTDTQYF,TGTGCCAGCAGCTTATCGGCAGGGGGCACAGATACGCAGTATTTT
NA,NA,TRBJ2-7,TRBV6-2/TRBV6-3,CASTALSYEQYF,TGTGCCAGCACCGCACTCTCCTACGAGCAGTACTTC
NA,NA,TRBJ1-1,TRBV9,CASSVVSGHRDTEAFF,TGTGCCAGCAGCGTAGTTTCAGGGCACCGAGACACTGAAGCTTTCTTT
TRBD1,few,TRBJ1-2,TRBV6-5,CASRQGNYGYTF,TGTGCCAGCAGACAGGGGAACTATGGCTACACCTTC
NA,few,TRBJ1-1,TRBV12-3/TRBV12-4,CASTTRRNTEAFF,TGTGCCAGCACCACTAGGAGGAACACTGAAGCTTTCTTT
TRBD1,many,TRBJ2-7,TRBV7-2,CASSSWGDRGSYEQYF,TGTGCCAGCAGTTCCTGGGGGGACAGGGGGTCCTACGAGCAGTACTTC
NA,few,TRBJ2-7,TRBV12-3/TRBV12-4,CASSLGPSSVEQYF,TGTGCCAGCAGTTTGGGACCGTCCAGCGTGGAGCAGTACTTC
NA,NA,TRBJ2-7,TRBV18,CASSPQHASEGGYEQYF,TGTGCCAGCTCACCACAACACGCGTCGGAGGGAGGCTACGAGCAGTACTTC